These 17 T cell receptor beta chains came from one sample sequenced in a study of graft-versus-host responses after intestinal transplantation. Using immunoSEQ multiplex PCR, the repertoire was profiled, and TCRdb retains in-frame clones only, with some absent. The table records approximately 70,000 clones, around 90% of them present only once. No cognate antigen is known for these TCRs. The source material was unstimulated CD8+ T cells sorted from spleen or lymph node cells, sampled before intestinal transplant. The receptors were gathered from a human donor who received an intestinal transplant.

The CDR3 region has the DNA TGTGCCAGCAGCCCAAACCCACTAGCCTCTACGGGTAATGAGCAGTTCTTC. The encoded protein is CASSPNPLASTGNEQFF. The chain couples TRBV11-2 to TRBJ2-1, with D maybe TRBD2 (6 bases). CDR1 and CDR2 (germline): SGHAT, FQNNGV. CDR3 size: 17 residues. V dropped 5 bases and J dropped 7 bases, with 24 bases sitting between them.

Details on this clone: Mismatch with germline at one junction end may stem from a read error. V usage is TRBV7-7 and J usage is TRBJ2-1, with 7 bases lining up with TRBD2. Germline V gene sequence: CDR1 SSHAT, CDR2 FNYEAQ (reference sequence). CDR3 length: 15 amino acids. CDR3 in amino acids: CASSLYEGGLNEQFF. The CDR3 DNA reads TGTGCTAGCAGCTTATATGAGGGAGGGCTAAATGAGCAGTTCTTC.

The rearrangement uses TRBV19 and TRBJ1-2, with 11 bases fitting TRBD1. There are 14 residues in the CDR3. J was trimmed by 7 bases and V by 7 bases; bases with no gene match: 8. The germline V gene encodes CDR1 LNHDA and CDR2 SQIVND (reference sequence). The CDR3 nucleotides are TGTGCCAGTACCCGGACAGGGGGCCTAGGTGGCTACACCTTC. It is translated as CASTRTGGLGGYTF.

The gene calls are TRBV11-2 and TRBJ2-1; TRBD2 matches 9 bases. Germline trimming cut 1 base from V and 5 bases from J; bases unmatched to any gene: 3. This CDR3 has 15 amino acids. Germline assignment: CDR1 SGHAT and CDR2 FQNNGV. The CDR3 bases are TGTGCCAGCAGCTTAGCGACTAGCGGACACAATGAGCAGTTCTTC. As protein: CASSLATSGHNEQFF. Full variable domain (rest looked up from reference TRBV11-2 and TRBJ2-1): EAGVAQSPRYKIIEKRQSVAFWCNPISGHATLYWYQQILGQGPKLLIQFQNNGVVDDSQLPKDRFSAERLKGVDSTLKIQPAKLEDSAVYLCASSLATSGHNEQFFGPGTRLTVL.

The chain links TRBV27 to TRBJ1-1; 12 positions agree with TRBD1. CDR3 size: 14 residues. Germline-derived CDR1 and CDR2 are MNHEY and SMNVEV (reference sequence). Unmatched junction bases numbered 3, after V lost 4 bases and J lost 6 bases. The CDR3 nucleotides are TGTGCCAGCAGTTGGGACAGGGGGCTTTCTGAAGCTTTCTTT. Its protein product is CASSWDRGLSEAFF.

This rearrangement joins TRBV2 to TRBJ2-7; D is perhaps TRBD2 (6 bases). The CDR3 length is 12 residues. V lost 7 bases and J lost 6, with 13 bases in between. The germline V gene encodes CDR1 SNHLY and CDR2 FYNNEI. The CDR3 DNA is TGTGCCAGCAAGGAGGGAGTTATCGAGCAGTACTTC. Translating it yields CASKEGVIEQYF.

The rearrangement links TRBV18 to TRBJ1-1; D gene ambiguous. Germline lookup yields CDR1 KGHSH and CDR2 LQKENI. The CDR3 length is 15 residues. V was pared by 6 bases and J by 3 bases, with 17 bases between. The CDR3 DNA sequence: TGTGCCAGCTCTCCGGGGAGGAGGTTGGACACTGAAGCTTTCTTT. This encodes CASSPGRRLDTEAFF.

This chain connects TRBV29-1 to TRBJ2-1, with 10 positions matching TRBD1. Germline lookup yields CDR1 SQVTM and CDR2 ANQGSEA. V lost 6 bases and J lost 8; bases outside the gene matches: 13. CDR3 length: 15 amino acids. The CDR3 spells CSVASGTGAVDEQFF. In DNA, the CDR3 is TGCAGCGTGGCGTCCGGGACAGGGGCGGTGGATGAGCAGTTCTTC.

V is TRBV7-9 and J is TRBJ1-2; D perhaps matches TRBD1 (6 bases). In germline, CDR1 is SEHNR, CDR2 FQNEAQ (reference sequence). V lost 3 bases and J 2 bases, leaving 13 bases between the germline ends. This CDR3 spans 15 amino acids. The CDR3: CASSFTGMNNYGYTF. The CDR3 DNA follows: TGTGCCAGCAGCTTTACAGGGATGAACAACTATGGCTACACCTTC.

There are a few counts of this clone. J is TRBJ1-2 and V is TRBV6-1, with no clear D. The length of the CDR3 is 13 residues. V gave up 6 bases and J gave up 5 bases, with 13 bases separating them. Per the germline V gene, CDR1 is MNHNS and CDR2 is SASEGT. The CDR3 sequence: CASRLTVGYGYTF. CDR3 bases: TGTGCCAGCAGACTTACGGTCGGTTATGGCTACACCTTC.

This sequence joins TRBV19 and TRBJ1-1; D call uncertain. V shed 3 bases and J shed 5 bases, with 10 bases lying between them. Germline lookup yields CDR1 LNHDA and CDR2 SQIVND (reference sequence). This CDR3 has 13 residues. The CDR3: CASSISGWTEAFF. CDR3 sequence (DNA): TGTGCCAGTAGTATTTCGGGTTGGACTGAAGCTTTCTTT.

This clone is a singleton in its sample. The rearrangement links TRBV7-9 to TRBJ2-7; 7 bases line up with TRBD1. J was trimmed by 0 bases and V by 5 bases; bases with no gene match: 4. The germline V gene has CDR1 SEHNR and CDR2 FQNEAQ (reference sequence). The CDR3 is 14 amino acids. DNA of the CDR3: TGTGCCAGCAGCCCGGGACAGAGCTCCTACGAGCAGTACTTC. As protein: CASSPGQSSYEQYF.

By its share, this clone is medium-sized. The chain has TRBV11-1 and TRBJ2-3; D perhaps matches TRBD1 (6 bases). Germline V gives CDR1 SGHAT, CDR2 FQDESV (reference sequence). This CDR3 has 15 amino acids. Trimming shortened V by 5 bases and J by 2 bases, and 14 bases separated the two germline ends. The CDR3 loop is CASSPWQGHTDTQYF. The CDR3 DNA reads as TGTGCCAGCAGCCCCTGGCAGGGACACACAGATACGCAGTATTTT.

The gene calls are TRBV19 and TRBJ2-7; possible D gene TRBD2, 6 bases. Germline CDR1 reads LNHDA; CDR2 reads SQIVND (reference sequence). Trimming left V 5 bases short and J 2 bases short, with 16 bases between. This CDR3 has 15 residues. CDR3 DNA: TGTGCCAGTAGTGAGGCCGGGAGTAGGGCCTACGAGCAGTACTTC. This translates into CASSEAGSRAYEQYF.

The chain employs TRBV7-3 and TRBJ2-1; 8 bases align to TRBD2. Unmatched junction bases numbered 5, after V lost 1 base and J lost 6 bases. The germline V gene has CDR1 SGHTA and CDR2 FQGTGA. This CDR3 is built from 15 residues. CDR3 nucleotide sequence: TGTGCCAGCAGCTTAAGGGCGGGGGGTAGCAATGAGCAGTTCTTC. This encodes CASSLRAGGSNEQFF.

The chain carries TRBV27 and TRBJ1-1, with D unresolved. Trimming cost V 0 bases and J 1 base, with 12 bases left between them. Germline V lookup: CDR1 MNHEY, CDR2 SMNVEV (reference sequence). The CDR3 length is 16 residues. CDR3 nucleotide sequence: TGTGCCAGCAGTTTATCTCCGGGAGGATCGAACACTGAAGCTTTCTTT. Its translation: CASSLSPGGSNTEAFF.

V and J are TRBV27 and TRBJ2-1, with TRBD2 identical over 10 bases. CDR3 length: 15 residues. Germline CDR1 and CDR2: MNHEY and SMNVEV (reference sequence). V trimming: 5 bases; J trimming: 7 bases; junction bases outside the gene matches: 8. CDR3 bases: TGTGCCAGCAGTCCACTAGCGGGGCCCCCGAATGAGCAGTTCTTC. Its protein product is CASSPLAGPPNEQFF.